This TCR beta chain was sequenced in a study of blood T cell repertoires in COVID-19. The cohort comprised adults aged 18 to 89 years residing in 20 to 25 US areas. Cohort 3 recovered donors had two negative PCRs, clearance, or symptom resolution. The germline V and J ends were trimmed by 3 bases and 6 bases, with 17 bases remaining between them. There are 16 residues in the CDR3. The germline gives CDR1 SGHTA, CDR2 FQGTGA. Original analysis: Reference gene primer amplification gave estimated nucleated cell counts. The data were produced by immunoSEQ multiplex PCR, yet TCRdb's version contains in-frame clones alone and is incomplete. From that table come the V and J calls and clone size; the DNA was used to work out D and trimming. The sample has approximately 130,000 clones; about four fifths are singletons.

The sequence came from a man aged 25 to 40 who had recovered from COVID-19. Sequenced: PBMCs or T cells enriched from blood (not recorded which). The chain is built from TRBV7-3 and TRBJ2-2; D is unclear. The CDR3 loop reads CASSFTRATAAGELFF. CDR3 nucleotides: TGTGCCAGCAGCTTCACCCGCGCGACTGCTGCCGGGGAGCTGTTTTTT.